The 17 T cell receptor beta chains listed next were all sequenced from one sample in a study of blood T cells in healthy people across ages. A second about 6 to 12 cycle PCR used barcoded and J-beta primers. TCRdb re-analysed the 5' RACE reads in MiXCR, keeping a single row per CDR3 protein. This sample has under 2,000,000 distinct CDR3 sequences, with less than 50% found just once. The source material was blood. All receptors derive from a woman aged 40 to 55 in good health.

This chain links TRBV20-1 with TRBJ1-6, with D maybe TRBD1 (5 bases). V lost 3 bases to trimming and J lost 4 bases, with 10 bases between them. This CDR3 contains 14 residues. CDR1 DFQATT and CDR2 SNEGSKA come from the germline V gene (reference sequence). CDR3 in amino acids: CSASQGEYNSPLHF. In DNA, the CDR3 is TGCAGTGCTAGTCAAGGGGAATATAATTCACCCCTCCACTTT.

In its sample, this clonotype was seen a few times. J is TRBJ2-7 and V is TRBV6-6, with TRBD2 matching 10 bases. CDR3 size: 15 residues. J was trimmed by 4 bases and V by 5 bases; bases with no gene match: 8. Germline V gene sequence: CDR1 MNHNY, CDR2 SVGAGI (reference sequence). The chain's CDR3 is CASSSPSGGFYEQYF. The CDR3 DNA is TGTGCCAGCAGTAGTCCTAGCGGGGGTTTTTACGAGCAGTACTTC.

The CDR3 reads CASSYHTGLTYNEQFF. DNA for the CDR3: TGTGCCAGCAGTTACCACACAGGCCTAACCTACAATGAGCAGTTCTTC. The gene calls are TRBV6-6 and TRBJ2-1; a weak D match, TRBD1 (5 bases). Between the trimmed V and J ends, which lost 2 bases and 2 bases, there was a span of 13 bases. This CDR3 is 16 amino acids long. Germline assignment: CDR1 MNHNY and CDR2 SVGAGI (reference sequence).

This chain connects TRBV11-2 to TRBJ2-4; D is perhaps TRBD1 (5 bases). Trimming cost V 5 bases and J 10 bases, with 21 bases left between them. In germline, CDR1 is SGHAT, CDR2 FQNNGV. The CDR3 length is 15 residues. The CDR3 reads CASSQQVPSRVIQYF. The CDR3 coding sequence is TGTGCCAGCAGCCAACAGGTTCCGAGCAGGGTGATTCAGTACTTC.

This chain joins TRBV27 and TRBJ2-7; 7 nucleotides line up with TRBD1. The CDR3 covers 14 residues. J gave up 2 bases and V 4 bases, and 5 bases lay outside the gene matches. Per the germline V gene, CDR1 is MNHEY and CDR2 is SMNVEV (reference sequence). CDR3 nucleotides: TGTGCCAGCAGTTCCATTACAGGGGCCTACGAGCAGTACTTC. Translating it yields CASSSITGAYEQYF.

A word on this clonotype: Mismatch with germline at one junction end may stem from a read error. The CDR3: CASRGTGSTDTQDF. The CDR3, as DNA: TGTGCCAGCAGGGGGACAGGAAGCACAGATACGCAGGATTTT. This chain connects TRBV2 to TRBJ2-3, with 8 nucleotides matching TRBD1. The CDR3 runs 14 residues. Germline CDR1 SNHLY, CDR2 FYNNEI.

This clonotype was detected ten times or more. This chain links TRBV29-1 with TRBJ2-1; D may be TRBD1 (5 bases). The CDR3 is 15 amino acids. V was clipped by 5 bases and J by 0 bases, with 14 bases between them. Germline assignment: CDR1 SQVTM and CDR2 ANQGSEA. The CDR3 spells CSVSKGPNSYNEQFF. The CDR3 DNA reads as TGCAGCGTTTCGAAGGGGCCGAACTCCTACAATGAGCAGTTCTTC.

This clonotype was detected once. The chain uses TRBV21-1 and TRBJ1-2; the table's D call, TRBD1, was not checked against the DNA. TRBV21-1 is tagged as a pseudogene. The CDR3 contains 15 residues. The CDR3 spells CASSKAFDSTHGYTF. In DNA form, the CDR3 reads TGTGCCAGCAGCAAAGCGTTCGACAGCACGCATGGCTACACCTTC.

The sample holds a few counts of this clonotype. The CDR3 region has the DNA TGTGCCAGCAGCGTAGGTGGGATGGTGGAGGGGGCAATTGGGTATGGCTACACCTTC. Translating gives CASSVGGMVEGAIGYGYTF. The V call is TRBV9, the J call TRBJ1-2, with TRBD1 matching 7 bases. After removal of 0 bases from V and 5 bases from J, the junction contained 19 bases not matched to a gene. The length of the CDR3 is 19 residues. The germline gives CDR1 SGDLS, CDR2 YYNGEE.

CDR3 nucleotide sequence: TGTGCCAGCAGTTATCACGGACAGCTGAGCTCTGGGGCCAACGTCCTGACTTTC. Amino acids: CASSYHGQLSSGANVLTF. V is TRBV6-5 and J is TRBJ2-6; a weak D match, TRBD1 (6 bases). The CDR3 has 18 amino acids. Germline CDR1 MNHEY, CDR2 SVGAGI. V shed 3 bases and J shed 0 bases, with 15 bases lying between them.

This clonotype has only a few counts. The CDR3 DNA reads TGCAGTGCCCCGGCCACAGCTAACTATGGCTACACCTTC. Residues: CSAPATANYGYTF. The V call is TRBV20-1, the J call TRBJ1-2; D call uncertain. This CDR3 contains 13 residues. Per germline, CDR1 DFQATT and CDR2 SNEGSKA (reference sequence). The V and J ends lost 6 bases and 0 bases respectively, with 11 bases between them.

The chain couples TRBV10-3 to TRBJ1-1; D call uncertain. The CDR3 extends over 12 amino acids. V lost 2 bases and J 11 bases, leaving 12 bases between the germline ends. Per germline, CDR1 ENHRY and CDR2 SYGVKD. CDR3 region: CAISEGYYGAFF. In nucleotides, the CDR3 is TGTGCCATCAGTGAGGGGTACTATGGGGCTTTCTTT.

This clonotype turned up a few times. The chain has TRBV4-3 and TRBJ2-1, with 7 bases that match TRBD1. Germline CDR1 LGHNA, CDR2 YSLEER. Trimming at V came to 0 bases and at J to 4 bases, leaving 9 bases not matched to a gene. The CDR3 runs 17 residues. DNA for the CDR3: TGCGCCAGCAGCCAAGAAATTACAGGGGAAACTTACAATGAGCAGTTCTTC. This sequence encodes CASSQEITGETYNEQFF.

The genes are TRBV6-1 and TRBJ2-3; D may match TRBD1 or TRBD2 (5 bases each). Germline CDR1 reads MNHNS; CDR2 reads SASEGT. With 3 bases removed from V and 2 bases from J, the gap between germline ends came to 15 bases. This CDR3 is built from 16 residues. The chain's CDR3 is CASSDVYGAPTDTQYF. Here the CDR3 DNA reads TGTGCCAGCAGTGATGTCTACGGGGCCCCCACAGATACGCAGTATTTT.

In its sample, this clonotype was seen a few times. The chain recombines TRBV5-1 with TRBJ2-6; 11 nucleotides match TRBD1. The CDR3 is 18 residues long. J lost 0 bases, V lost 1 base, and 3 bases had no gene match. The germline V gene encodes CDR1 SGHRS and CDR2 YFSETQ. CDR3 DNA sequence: TGCGCCAGCAGCTTGTATGGACAGGGGGCCTCTGGGGCCAACGTCCTGACTTTC. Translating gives CASSLYGQGASGANVLTF.

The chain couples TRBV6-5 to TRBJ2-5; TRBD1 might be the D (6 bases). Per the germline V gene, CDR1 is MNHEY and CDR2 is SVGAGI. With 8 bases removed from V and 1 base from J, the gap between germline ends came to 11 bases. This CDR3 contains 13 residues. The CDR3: CASAYRAQETQYF. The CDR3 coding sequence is TGTGCCAGCGCTTACAGGGCCCAAGAGACCCAGTACTTC.

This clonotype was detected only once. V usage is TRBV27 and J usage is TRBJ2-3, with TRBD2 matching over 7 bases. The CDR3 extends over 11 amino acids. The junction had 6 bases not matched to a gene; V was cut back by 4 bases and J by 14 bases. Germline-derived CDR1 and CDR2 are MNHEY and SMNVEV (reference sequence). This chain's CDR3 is CASSSSGPSYF. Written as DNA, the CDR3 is TGTGCCAGCAGTTCTAGCGGCCCCTCGTATTTT.